This T cell receptor beta chain originates from a study of control samples from healthy donors and cancer patients. Clones were read by immunoSEQ multiplex PCR, and TCRdb kept only the in-frame ones, dropping some. The sample lists 150,000 to 200,000 clones, nearly 90% occurring once. CDR3 size: 15 residues. In germline, CDR1 is SGDLS, CDR2 YYNGEE. V was clipped by 4 bases and J by 4 bases, with 17 bases between them. The rearrangement uses TRBV9 and TRBJ2-5; weak D call: TRBD2 (7 bases). Sequencing was carried out using blood. The receptor was isolated from a woman aged 45 to 65 in good health. The CDR3 sequence is CASSPSGAGAETQYF. CDR3 in DNA: TGTGCCAGCAGCCCCTCGGGCGCGGGGGCAGAGACCCAGTACTTC.